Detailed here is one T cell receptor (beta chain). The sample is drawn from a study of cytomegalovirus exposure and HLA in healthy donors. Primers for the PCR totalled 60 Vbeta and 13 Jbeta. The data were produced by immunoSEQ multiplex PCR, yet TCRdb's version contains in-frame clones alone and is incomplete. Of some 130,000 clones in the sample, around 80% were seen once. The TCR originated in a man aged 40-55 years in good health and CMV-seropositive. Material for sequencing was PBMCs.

The CDR3 DNA reads TGCGCCAGCAGCTTGGTGATTAGCGGGAGCTACGAGCAGTACTTC. Protein sequence: CASSLVISGSYEQYF. The V and J genes are TRBV5-1 and TRBJ2-7; TRBD2 agrees at 9 bases. CDR3 size: 15 residues. Per the germline V gene, CDR1 is SGHRS and CDR2 is YFSETQ. Trimming removed 0 bases from V and 3 bases from J; junction bases left unmatched: 4.